This TCR beta chain was identified during a study of T cell clonotyping in hematopoietic cell transplantation. General study points: At the given depth, recipient repertoires were over 95% de novo clonotypes.

Profiled with immunoSEQ multiplex PCR; TCRdb holds only in-frame clones, not every one. The sample holds roughly 80,000 clones; about 96% are singletons and the top ten take around 1.7%. The time point: recipient sample about 28 days before transplant, after cytoreduction. This CDR3 is built from 16 residues. J gave up 8 bases and V 5 bases, and 15 bases lay outside the gene matches. The germline CDR1 and CDR2 sequences are LNHDA and SQIVND (reference sequence). As to this clone: Its antigen is not identified.

The V call is TRBV19, the J call TRBJ2-4; TRBD1 matches at 7 bases. This material consisted of peripheral blood mononuclear cells, taken before stem cell transplant. This clonotype was sampled from a woman aged 50 to 60 with acute myeloid leukemia. Some clones in this sample may be carry-over from other donors' samples. The CDR3 nucleotides are TGTGCCAGTAGTCCTCGGACAGGTACGGGCGCGGACATTCAGTACTTC. Protein: CASSPRTGTGADIQYF.